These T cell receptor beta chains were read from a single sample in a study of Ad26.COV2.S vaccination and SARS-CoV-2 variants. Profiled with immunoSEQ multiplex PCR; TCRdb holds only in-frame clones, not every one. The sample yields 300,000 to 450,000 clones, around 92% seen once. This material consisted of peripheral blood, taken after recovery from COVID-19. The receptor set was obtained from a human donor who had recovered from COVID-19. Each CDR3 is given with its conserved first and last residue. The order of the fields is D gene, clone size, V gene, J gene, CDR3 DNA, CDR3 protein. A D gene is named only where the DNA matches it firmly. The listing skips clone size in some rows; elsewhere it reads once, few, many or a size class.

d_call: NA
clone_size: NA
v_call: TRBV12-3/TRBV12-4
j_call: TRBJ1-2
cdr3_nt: TGTGCCAGCAGTTTCAAGTCAGTTAATGGCTACACCTTC
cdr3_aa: CASSFKSVNGYTF

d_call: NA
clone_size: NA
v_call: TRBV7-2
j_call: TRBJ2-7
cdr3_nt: TGTGCCAGCAGCTTAGGGGTGGGGTCCTACGAGCAGTACTTC
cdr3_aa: CASSLGVGSYEQYF

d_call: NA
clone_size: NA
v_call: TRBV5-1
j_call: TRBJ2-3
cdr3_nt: TGCGCCAGCAGCTTGGACTATGGCTCAGATACGCAGTATTTT
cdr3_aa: CASSLDYGSDTQYF

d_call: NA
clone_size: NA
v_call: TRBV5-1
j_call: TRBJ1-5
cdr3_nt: TGCGCCAGCAGCTTGGACGGTGCAATGGAGCCCCAGCATTTT
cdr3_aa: CASSLDGAMEPQHF

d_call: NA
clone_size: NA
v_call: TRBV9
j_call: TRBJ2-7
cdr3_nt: TGTGCCAGCAGCGTAGACGTAGCAACCTACGAGCAGTACTTC
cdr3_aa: CASSVDVATYEQYF

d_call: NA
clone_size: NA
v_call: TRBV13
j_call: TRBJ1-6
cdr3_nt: TGTGCCAGCAGCCCAGCGCGCAGCTTATATAATTCACCCCTCCACTTT
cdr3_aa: CASSPARSLYNSPLHF

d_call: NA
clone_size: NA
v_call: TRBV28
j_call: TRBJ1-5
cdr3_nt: TGTGCCAGCAGTTTAGTTAGGGGCCTAAAAGGCAATCAGCCCCAGCATTTT
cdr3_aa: CASSLVRGLKGNQPQHF

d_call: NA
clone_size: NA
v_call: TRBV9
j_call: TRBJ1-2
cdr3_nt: TGTGCCAGCAGCGCCAACTTGTCCTATGGCTACACCTTC
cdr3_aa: CASSANLSYGYTF

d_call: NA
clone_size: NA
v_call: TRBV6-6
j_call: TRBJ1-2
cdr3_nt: TGTGCCAGCAGTCGCAGGGCGTCCCGGACCCTCATCTATGGCTACACCTTC
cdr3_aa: CASSRRASRTLIYGYTF

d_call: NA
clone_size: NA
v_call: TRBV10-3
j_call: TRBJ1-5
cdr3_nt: TGTGCCATCCGGTCAGGGGATAGCAATCAGCCCCAGCATTTT
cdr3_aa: CAIRSGDSNQPQHF

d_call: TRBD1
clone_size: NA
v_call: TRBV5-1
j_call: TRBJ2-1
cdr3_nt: TGCGCCAGCAGCCTCGACAGGGGGCAGTTCTTC
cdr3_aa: CASSLDRGQFF

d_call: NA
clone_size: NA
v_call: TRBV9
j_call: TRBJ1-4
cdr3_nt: TGTGCCAGCAGCCCCCTGGACAGTCGATCCCCCGGTGAAAAACTGTTTTTT
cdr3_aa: CASSPLDSRSPGEKLFF

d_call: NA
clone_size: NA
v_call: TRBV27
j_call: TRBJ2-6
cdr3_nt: TGTGCCAGCAGTTCAGGGGCTGGGGCCAACGTCCTGACTTTC
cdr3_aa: CASSSGAGANVLTF

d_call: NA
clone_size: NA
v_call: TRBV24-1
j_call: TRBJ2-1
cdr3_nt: TGTGCCACCAGTGACCCCGCTAGGGGCAATGAGCAGTTCTTC
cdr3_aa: CATSDPARGNEQFF

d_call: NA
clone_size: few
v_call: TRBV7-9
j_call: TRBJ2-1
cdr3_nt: TGTGCCAGCAGCCCAGGGAATCCGAACAATGAGCAGTTCTTC
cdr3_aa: CASSPGNPNNEQFF

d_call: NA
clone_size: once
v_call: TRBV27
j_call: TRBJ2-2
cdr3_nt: TGTGCCAGCAGTGCATCGAACACCGGGGAGCTGTTTTTT
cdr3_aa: CASSASNTGELFF

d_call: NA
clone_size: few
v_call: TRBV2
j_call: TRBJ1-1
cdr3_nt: TGTGCCAGCAGTGGGGGAACCAGGAAGGCCACTGAAGCTTTCTTT
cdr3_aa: CASSGGTRKATEAFF